This T cell receptor (beta chain) derives from a study of shared clonotypes between healthy human individuals. About the research overall: The plates for each donor numbered three CD4 naive, three CD4 memory, two CD8 naive and one CD8 memory.

Study outcomes and limitations: Clonotypes which were not shared had lower generation probabilities than clonotypes that all four donors shared. Limited genetic and exposure-history diversity came from having few donors. Sequencing depth was predicted to influence how clonotypes are shared among donors.

The repertoire was sequenced with immunoSEQ multiplex PCR; TCRdb's copy has only in-frame clones and lacks some. The data show about 1 million clones, with roughly 80% seen just once and 1.4% held by the top ten. The germline V gene encodes CDR1 SGHTA and CDR2 FQGNSA. This CDR3 is 16 amino acids long. Trimming removed 5 bases from V and 2 bases from J; junction bases left unmatched: 7. Remarks on this clone: Its antigen is still unknown.

This TCR was sampled from a man aged 18 to 29 in good health. The J gene is TRBJ1-4, the V gene TRBV7-2; 8 bases agree with TRBD1. Sequencing input: memory CD4+ T cells sorted from blood. Subset described: CD45RA-negative fraction. For the CDR3, the DNA is TGTGCCAGCAGCCCCCGTGGACAGGGCACTAATGAAAAACTGTTTTTT. This translates into CASSPRGQGTNEKLFF.